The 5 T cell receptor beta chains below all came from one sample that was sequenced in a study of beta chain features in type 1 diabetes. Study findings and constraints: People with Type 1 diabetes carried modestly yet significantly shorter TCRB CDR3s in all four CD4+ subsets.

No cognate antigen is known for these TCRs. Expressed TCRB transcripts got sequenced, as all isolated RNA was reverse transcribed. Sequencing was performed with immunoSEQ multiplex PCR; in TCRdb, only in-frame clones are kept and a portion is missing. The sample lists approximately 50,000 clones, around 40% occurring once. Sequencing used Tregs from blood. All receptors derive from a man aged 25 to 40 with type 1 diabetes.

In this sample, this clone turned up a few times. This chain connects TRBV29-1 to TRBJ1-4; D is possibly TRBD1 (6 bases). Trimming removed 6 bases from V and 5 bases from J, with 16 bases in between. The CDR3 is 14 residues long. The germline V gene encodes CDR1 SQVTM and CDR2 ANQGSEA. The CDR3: CSVSDSQGNEKLFF. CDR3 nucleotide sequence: TGCAGCGTGTCGGACAGCCAAGGAAATGAAAAACTGTTTTTT. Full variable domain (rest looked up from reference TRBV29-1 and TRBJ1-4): SAVISQKPSRDICQRGTSLTIQCQVDSQVTMMFWYRQQPGQSLTLIATANQGSEATYESGFVIDKFPISRPNLTFSTLTVSNMSPEDSSIYLCSVSDSQGNEKLFFGSGTQLSVL.

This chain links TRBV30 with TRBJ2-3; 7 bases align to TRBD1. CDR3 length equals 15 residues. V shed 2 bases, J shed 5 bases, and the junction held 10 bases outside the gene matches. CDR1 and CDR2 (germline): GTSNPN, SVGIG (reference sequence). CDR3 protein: CAWSSRQGIRDTQYF. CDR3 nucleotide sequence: TGTGCCTGGAGTAGCCGACAGGGTATAAGAGATACGCAGTATTTT.

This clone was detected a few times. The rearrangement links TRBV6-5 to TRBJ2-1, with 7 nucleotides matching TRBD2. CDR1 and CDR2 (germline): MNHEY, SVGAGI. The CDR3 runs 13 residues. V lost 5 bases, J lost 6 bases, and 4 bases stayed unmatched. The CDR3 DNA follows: TGTGCCAGCAGTCCGTCGGGGGGCAATGAGCAGTTCTTC. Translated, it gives CASSPSGGNEQFF.

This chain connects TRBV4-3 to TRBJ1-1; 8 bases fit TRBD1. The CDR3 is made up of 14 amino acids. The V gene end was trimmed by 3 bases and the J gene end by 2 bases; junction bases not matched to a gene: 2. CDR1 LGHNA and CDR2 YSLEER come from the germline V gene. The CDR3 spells CASSHDRGNTEAFF. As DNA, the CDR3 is TGCGCCAGCAGCCACGACAGGGGCAACACTGAAGCTTTCTTT.

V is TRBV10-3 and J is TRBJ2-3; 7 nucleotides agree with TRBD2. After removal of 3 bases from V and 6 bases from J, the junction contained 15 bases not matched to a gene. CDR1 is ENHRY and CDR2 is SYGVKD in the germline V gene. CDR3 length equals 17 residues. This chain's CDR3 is CAISDSGTRGGLDTQYF. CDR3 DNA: TGTGCCATCAGTGATTCCGGGACCCGGGGAGGGTTGGATACGCAGTATTTT.